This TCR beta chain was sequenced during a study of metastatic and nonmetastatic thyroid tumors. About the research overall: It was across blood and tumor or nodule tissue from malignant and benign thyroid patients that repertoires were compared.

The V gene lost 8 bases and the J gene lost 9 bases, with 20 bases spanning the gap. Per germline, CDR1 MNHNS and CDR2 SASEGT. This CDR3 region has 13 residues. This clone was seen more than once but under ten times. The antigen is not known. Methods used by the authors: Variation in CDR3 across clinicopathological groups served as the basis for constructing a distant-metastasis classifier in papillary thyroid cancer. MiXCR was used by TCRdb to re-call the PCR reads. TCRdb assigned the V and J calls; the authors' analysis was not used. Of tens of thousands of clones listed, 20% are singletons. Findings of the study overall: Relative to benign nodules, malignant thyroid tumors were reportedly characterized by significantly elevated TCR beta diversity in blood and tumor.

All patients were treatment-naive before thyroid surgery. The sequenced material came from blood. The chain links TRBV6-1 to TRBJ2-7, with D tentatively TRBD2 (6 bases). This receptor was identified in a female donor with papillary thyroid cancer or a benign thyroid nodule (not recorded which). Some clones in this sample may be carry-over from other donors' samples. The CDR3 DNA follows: TGTGCCAGCGATGGCGGGGTAATAAAGGGGCAGTACTTC. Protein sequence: CASDGGVIKGQYF.